A selection of T cell receptor beta chains follows, all from one sample in a study of PD-1 blockade in classical Hodgkin lymphoma. The protocol was immunoSEQ multiplex PCR, while the TCRdb copy is restricted to in-frame clones and leaves out a portion. The sample shows approximately 20,000 clones, about 83% of them seen only once. The sample comprised CD4+ T cells from blood. The source of these receptors is a human donor with classical Hodgkin lymphoma. Each CDR3 is given without its conserved first and last residue. D genes are given only for firm matches. Only part of the rows carry a size: once, few, many, or a class if the clone is expanded.

TRBJ2-1 | NA | TRBV19 | NA | ASSLRVSWRNEQF
TRBJ1-5 | NA | TRBV19 | NA | ASSIMAAANQPQH
TRBJ1-1 | NA | TRBV10-1 | NA | ASRHGDFDTEAF
TRBJ2-2 | NA | TRBV7-9 | NA | ASSRTGQGTGELF
TRBJ2-7 | NA | TRBV11-3 | NA | ASSLEAGYEQY
TRBJ2-7 | TRBD2 | TRBV5-1 | few | ASSSSGRASGEQY
TRBJ2-7 | NA | TRBV28 | once | ASSWSGDEQY
TRBJ2-1 | TRBD2 | TRBV9 | NA | ASSSTARTSGNEQF
TRBJ2-7 | TRBD2 | TRBV27 | NA | ASSFREGSYEQY
TRBJ2-3 | TRBD2 | TRBV6-1 | NA | ASSEGLARTDTQY
TRBJ2-1 | TRBD2 | TRBV7-2 | NA | ASRQAGPPGEQF
TRBJ2-1 | TRBD2 | TRBV5-1 | NA | ASSSSGSALGEQF
TRBJ2-7 | TRBD2 | TRBV2 | NA | ASLVESGRPGEQY
TRBJ2-1 | NA | TRBV5-6 | NA | ASSLRATGVSYNEQF
TRBJ2-7 | TRBD1 | TRBV5-1 | NA | ASSLDLRTGGQTGNEQY
TRBJ2-1 | NA | TRBV15 | NA | ATSRVGAGGEQF
TRBJ1-2 | NA | TRBV7-8 | NA | ASSLRDTTYGYT
TRBJ1-5 | NA | TRBV2 | few | ASLSGDNQPQH
TRBJ2-1 | NA | TRBV7-9 | NA | ASSLPVSTGEQF
TRBJ1-2 | NA | TRBV28 | NA | ASSLGGNSDYGYT
TRBJ2-2 | NA | TRBV5-1 | NA | ASSLETGLTGELF
TRBJ2-1 | TRBD1 | TRBV2 | NA | ASTGTGAYNEQF
TRBJ2-3 | TRBD1 | TRBV11-3 | NA | ASSPGTGREMY
TRBJ2-5 | TRBD2 | TRBV10-3 | NA | AISEAGGGPYQETQY
TRBJ2-1 | NA | TRBV28 | NA | ASSFPGFERREQF
TRBJ1-1 | NA | TRBV28 | NA | ASSLVGGGAF
TRBJ1-1 | NA | TRBV5-1 | NA | ASSLDGVLNTEAF
TRBJ2-5 | TRBD1 | TRBV28 | once | ASRQQGGFGTQY
TRBJ2-7 | NA | TRBV6-6 | NA | ASSYSTGAAEQY
TRBJ1-1 | NA | TRBV29-1 | NA | SVGSVNTEAF
TRBJ2-3 | NA | TRBV15 | NA | ATSRVYRDPQY
TRBJ2-1 | NA | TRBV20-1 | NA | SAFSLNEQF
TRBJ2-1 | NA | TRBV6-6 | few | ASSPRSYNEQF
TRBJ2-2 | TRBD2 | TRBV25-1 | NA | ASSTAGGTGELF
TRBJ2-3 | NA | TRBV25-1 | NA | ASSEPSTNTQY
TRBJ2-2 | NA | TRBV7-2 | NA | ASSQLAPNTGELF
TRBJ2-2 | TRBD1 | TRBV5-4 | NA | ASSIGGTGYTGELF
TRBJ2-7 | NA | TRBV25-1 | NA | ASSAIFTIY
TRBJ2-5 | NA | TRBV5-5 | NA | ASSLLSRGQETQY
TRBJ2-7 | NA | TRBV28 | NA | ASSPQVGMSYEQY
TRBJ2-5 | TRBD2 | TRBV5-1 | NA | ASSLALAGGQETQY
TRBJ1-3 | TRBD1 | TRBV11-3 | NA | ASSPGQGPGNTIY
TRBJ2-4 | TRBD1 | TRBV9 | NA | ASSVATGQGVAKNIQY
TRBJ2-7 | TRBD2 | TRBV28 | NA | AARAGESSYEQY
TRBJ1-2 | NA | TRBV7-9 | NA | ASSLVQAGGYT
TRBJ2-1 | NA | TRBV11-2 | NA | ASSLVASTEQF